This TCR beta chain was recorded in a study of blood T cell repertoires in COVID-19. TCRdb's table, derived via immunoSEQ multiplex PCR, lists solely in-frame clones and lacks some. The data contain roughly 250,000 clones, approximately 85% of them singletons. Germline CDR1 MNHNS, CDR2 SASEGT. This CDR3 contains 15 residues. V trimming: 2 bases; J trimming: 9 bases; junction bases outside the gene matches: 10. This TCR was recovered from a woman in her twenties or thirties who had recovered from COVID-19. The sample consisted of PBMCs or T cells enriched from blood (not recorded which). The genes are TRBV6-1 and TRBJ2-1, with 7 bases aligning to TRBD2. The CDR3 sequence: CASSELADHMSEQFF. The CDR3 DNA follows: TGTGCCAGCAGTGAACTAGCGGACCACATGAGTGAGCAGTTCTTC.